This TCR beta chain came from a study of radiation and T cells in renal cell carcinoma. Study context: Nephrectomy followed 15 Gy stereotactic body radiation by 4 weeks. Points from the study as a whole: From baseline, blood top tumor clonotypes peaked at 2 weeks post-radiation. Without pretreatment biopsies, baseline tumor clonotype presence was undetermined.

Measured with immunoSEQ multiplex PCR; TCRdb has only the in-frame clones, and not every one. The table has roughly 120,000 clones, 82% seen once. About this clone: Antigen unknown.

The germline CDR1 and CDR2 sequences are LNHDA and SQIVND (reference sequence). V was cut by 8 bases and J by 2 bases, with 12 bases left in between. This CDR3 spans 13 amino acids. The time point: baseline pretreatment blood. Treatment of the sample: 15 Gy SBRT to primary tumor, nephrectomy 4 weeks later. Radiation-treated patients gave blood at baseline, week 2 and week 4. The receptor's source is a woman between 55 and 75 years old with renal cell carcinoma. The sequencing used blood, collected from a patient whose treatment included radiotherapy and nephrectomy. The J gene is TRBJ1-1, the V gene TRBV19; D is unresolved. Here the CDR3 reads CASCPEENTEAFF. The DNA for the CDR3 is TGTGCCAGTTGTCCTGAGGAAAACACTGAAGCTTTCTTT. The variable domain in full, completed from reference TRBV19 and TRBJ1-1, reads DGGITQSPKYLFRKEGQNVTLSCEQNLNHDAMYWYRQDPGQGLRLIYYSQIVNDFQKGDIAEGYSVSREKKESFPLTVTSAQKNPTAFYLCASCPEENTEAFFGQGTRLTVV.